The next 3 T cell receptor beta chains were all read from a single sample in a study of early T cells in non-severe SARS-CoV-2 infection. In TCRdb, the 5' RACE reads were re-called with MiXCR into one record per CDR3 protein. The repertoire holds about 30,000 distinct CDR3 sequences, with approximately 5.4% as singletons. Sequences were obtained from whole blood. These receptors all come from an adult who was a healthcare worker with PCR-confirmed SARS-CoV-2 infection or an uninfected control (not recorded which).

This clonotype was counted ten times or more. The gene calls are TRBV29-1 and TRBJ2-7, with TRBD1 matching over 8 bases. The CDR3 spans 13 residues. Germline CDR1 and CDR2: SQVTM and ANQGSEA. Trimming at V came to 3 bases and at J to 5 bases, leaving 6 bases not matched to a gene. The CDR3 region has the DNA TGCAGCGTTGATCGACAGGGGCGGAACGAGCAGTACTTC. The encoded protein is CSVDRQGRNEQYF.

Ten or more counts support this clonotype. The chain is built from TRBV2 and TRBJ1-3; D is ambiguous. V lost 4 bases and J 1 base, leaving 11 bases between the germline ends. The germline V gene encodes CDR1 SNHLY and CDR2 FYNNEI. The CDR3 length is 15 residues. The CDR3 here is CASSVDRVSGNTIYF. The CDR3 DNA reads TGTGCCAGCAGTGTTGACCGGGTATCTGGAAACACCATATATTTT.

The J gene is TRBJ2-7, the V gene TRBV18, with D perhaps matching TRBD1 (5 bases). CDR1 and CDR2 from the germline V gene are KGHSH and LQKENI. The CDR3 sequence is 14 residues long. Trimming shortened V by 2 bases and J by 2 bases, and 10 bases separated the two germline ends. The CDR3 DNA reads TGTGCCAGCTCACCAGGAACAGGAACCTACGAGCAGTACTTC. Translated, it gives CASSPGTGTYEQYF. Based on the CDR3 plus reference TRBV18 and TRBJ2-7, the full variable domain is NAGVMQNPRHLVRRRGQEARLRCSPMKGHSHVYWYRQLPEEGLKFMVYLQKENIIDESGMPKERFSAEFPKEGPSILRIQQVVRGDSAAYFCASSPGTGTYEQYFGPGTRLTVT.